There are a few counts of the clone carrying this TCR beta chain. Relying on iRepertoire HTBI primers and Arm-PCR of CDR3 regions, the team built TCR beta libraries. One entry per CDR3 protein, called by TCRdb with MiXCR from the multiplex PCR reads. The profile covers a few hundred thousand distinct CDR3 sequences, with around 11% appearing a single time and around 18% taken by the ten largest. This sample stems from a study of regulatory T cells in long-lasting Graves disease. Study information: Recently diagnosed Graves' patients had received antithyroid drugs for under 3 months.

The CDR3 consists of 16 residues. V lost 3 bases, J lost 0 bases, and 13 bases lay in between. In germline, CDR1 is MNHEY, CDR2 SVGEGT. The time point: newly diagnosed GD, antithyroid drugs for less than 3 months. RNA from PBMCs was the source of the TCR library. Patients were from an endocrinology department in Xi'an, China. Another study also made use of these data, one on T cells in Graves' hyperthyroidism and ophthalmopathy. This second study says: Lactation, pregnancy, other autoimmune disease or uncontrolled infection led to exclusion of patients.

This TCR derives from a woman aged 18-35 years with Graves disease. This material consisted of peripheral blood mononuclear cells (PBMCs), taken at new diagnosis, from a patient treated with antithyroid drugs. The chain employs TRBV6-2 or TRBV6-3 and TRBJ2-3; D may be TRBD1 (6 bases). CDR3 amino acids: CASSYSRTVSTDTQYF. In DNA, the CDR3 is TGTGCCAGCAGTTATTCCCGGACAGTAAGCACAGATACGCAGTATTTT.